This T cell receptor (beta chain) is drawn from a study of vaccination and CD4 T cells after COVID-19. Looking at the study overall: Some control cultures received a CEFX pool, which served as the positive control. Others received an HIV-1 Nef pool or no peptide.

On this clonotype: The antigen remains unidentified.

Cultured CD4+ T cell DNA was sequenced using the Oncomine TCR Beta short-read assay. From the PCR reads, TCRdb called clonotypes with MiXCR, one entry per CDR3 protein. Among fewer than 20,000 distinct CDR3 sequences listed, approximately 42% were seen once. J gave up 0 bases and V 2 bases, and 5 bases lay outside the gene matches. In germline, CDR1 is SEHNR, CDR2 FQNEAQ (reference sequence). The CDR3 is 16 amino acids. The treatment here: roughly 10-day PBMC culture with coronavirus spike peptide pools or control peptides (ViraFEST assay). This TCR came from a human donor who received a COVID-19 vaccine. The rearrangement joins TRBV7-9 to TRBJ2-7, with 9 bases fitting TRBD1. Specimen: CD4+ T cells from blood, cultured in vitro, collected before SARS-CoV-2 vaccination. The chain's CDR3 is CASSLIQGAISYEQYF. The CDR3 DNA sequence: TGTGCCAGCAGCTTAATACAGGGGGCCATCTCCTACGAGCAGTACTTC.